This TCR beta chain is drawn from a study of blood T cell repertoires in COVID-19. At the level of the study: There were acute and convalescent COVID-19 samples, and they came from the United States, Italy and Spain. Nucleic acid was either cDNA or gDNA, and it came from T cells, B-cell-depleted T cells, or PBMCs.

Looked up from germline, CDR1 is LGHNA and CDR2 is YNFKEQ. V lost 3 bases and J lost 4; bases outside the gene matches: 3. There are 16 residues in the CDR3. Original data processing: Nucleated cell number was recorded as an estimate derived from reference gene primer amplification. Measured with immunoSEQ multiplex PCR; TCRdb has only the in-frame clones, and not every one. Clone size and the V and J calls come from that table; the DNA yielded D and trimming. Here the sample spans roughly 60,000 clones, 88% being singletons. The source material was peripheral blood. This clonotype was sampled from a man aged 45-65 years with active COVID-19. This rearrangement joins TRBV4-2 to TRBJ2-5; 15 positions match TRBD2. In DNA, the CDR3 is TGTGCCAGCAGCCATGGGACTAGCGGGGGGCGAGAGACCCAGTACTTC. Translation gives CASSHGTSGGRETQYF.